Detailed here is one TCR beta chain. The antigen it binds to is not known. The record has no base qualities; no much larger clone is one base away. Every donor in the study was a healthy Caucasian. Three unrelated non-twin adults were also sequenced: a male aged 18 to 29, a male aged 50 to 59 and a female aged 50 to 59. Using Miltenyi CD45RO+ enrichment and human naive T-cell isolation kits, memory (CD45RO+) and naive T cells were isolated from PBMC. This entry is derived from a study of identical twins (dated by TCRdb to about 2016). For the wider study: To test whether fetal clonotypes persist, this study deep-sequenced TCR alpha and beta repertoires from monozygotic twins, from unrelated adults of various ages, and from cord blood. Replicate twin experiments were performed at different times using different library preparation protocols to rule out contamination. Results and caveats for the whole study, not just this receptor: Because the same donors could not be followed over many years, the conclusions relied on cross-sectional statistical analysis. Compared with coincidental sharing between unrelated individuals, out-of-frame TCR alpha sequences shared between twins showed an excess of sequences with low generation probability. In monozygotic twins, out-of-frame TCR alpha sharing was systematically underestimated by recombination models, although the models agreed with sharing between unrelated individuals. Abundant cord blood beta clonotypes had fewer insertions, young adult naive repertoires showed a similar but weaker trend, and memory repertoires showed no such trend. Zero-insertion analyses could be partly confounded by invariant T cells such as MAIT and iNKT, though diverse VJ usage argued against such confounding for most clonotypes. In beta out-of-frame sequences, excess twin sharing was weaker, because having fewer shared sequences lowered the signal-to-noise ratio.

V is cut by 6 bases and J by 3 bases, and the space between the germline ends is 18 bases. The CDR3 holds 14 amino acids from the cysteine to the phenylalanine. Left in the record is the CDR3 DNA by itself, 42 bases read in frame from the first base. Looking up the germline V gene (reference sequence) yields CDR1 DFQATT and CDR2 SNEGSKA. The protocol used for the library was 5' RACE. TCRdb names Illumina HiSeq 2000 as the instrument used. A universal primer binding site was introduced by template switching, and a unique molecular identifier was present in the final cDNA, enabling accurate counting of TCR cDNA molecules. Specific primers in the conserved constant-segment region were used to synthesize first-strand cDNA for TCR alpha and beta chains. To control for contamination, every cDNA library carried two barcodes: a SMART-Mk sample barcode plus Illumina barcodes. TruSeq adapter sequences, together with Illumina sample barcodes, were added in two successive PCR steps. TCR alpha and beta cDNA libraries were sequenced on the Illumina HiSeq platform with custom primers. The study's own analysis went as follows. Unique molecular identifiers were extracted from raw reads with MiGEC, and CDR3 positions were determined with MiXCR. Recombination models were inferred per individual with the repgenHMM and IGoR tools using an EM algorithm. The tcR package in R was used for shared clonotype analysis, with sharing normalized by the product of cloneset sizes. Out-of-frame nonproductive sequences were analyzed to study raw recombination free of thymic and clonal selection effects. Using fastp at Q25 and MiXCR, TCRdb reprocessed the public reads and kept productive beta chains. One record per CDR3 amino acid sequence lists the most common genes and DNA. These V and J calls derive from TCRdb rather than the authors' analysis. The sample table contains 420,000 or so distinct CDR3 sequences; only one count was recorded for approximately 18% of them. The ten biggest clones cover 12% of the sample.

Sequencing was carried out using naive T cells sorted from blood. Read against the paper, the sample's cell subset or site label means: cells isolated with a human naive T-cell isolation kit. Rearrangement joined TRBV20-1 to TRBJ2-7, and TRBD2 may be the D gene, going by 6 matching bases. This TCR derives from a man in his fifties or sixties in good health. The CDR3 sequence is CSAPPLAPIYEQYF. The base sequence is TGCAGTGCCCCCCCACTAGCACCGATCTACGAGCAGTACTTC.